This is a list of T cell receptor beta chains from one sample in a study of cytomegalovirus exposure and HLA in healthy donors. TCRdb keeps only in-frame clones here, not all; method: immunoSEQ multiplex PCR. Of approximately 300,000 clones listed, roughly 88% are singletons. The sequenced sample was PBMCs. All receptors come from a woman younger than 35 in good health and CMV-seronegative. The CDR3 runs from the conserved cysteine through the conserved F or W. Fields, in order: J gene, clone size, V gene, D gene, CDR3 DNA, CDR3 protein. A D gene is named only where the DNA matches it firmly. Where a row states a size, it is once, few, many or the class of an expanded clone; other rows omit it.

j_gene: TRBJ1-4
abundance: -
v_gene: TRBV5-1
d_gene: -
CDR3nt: TGCGCCAGCAGCCCCCGGGGGGGGTTTAATGAAAAACTGTTTTTT
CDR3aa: CASSPRGGFNEKLFF

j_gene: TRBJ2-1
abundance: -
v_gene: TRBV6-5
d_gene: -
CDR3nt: TGTGCCAGCAGTTACCTGGCTAGCTATGAGCAGTTCTTC
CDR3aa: CASSYLASYEQFF

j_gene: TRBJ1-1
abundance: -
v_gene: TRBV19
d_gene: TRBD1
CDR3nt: TGTGCCAGTACACTAGACAGGGCCAAGGGCACTGAAGCTTTCTTT
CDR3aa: CASTLDRAKGTEAFF

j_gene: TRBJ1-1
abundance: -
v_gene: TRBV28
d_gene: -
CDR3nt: TGTGCCAGCAGTTACGCAGGGAGGACTGAAGCTTTCTTT
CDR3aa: CASSYAGRTEAFF

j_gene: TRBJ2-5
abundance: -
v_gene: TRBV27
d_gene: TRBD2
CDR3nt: TGTGCCAGCAGTATACTAGCGAAGGAGACCCAGTACTTC
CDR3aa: CASSILAKETQYF

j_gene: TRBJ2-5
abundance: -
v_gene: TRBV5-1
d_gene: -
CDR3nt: TGCGCCAGCAGAACAGGGGAGACCCAGTACTTC
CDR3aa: CASRTGETQYF

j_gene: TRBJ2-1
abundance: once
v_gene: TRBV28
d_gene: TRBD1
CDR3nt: TGTGCCAGCAGTTTAACGGCCAGGGGGTGGAATGAGCAGTTCTTC
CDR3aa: CASSLTARGWNEQFF

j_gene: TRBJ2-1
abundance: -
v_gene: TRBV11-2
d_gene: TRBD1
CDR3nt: TGTGCCAGCAGTCAAATGGGGGACAGAGAGCTTGAGCAGTTCTTC
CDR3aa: CASSQMGDRELEQFF

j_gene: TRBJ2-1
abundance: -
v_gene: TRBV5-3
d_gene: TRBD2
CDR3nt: TGTGCCAGAAGCTTGGCCCAGCGGGAGGTTCCCCGCCTCCAGGGCTCCTACAATGAGCAGTTCTTC
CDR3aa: CARSLAQREVPRLQGSYNEQFF

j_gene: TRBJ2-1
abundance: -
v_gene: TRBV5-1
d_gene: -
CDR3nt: TGCGCCAGCAGCTATTGGGGTCGGGAGCAATACAATGAGCAGTTCTTC
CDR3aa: CASSYWGREQYNEQFF

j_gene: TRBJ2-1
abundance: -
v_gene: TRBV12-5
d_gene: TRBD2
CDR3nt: TGTGCTAGTGGTTTGGTACTGGGCGGGAGATACAATGAGCAGTTCTTC
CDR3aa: CASGLVLGGRYNEQFF

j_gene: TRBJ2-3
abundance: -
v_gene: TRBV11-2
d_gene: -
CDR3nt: TGTGCCAGCGGCTACCTAGGGGGTAGGACAGATACGCAGTATTTT
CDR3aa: CASGYLGGRTDTQYF

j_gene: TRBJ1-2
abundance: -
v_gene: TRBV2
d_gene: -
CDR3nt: TGTGCCAGCAGCGTATCAGGGTTTGGTAACTATGGCTACACCTTC
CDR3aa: CASSVSGFGNYGYTF

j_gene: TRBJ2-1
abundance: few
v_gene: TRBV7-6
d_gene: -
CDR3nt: TGTGCCAGCAGCTTATCCGCATGGGCTGAGCAGTTCTTC
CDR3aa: CASSLSAWAEQFF

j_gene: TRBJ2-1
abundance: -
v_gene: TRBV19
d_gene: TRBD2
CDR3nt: TGTGCCAGTAAAAGTGGGACTAGCCTGGATGAGCAGTTCTTC
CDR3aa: CASKSGTSLDEQFF

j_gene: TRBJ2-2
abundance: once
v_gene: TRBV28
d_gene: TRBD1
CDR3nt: TGTGCCAGCAGACTACAGGGGGCGAACACCGGGGAGCTGTTTTTT
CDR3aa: CASRLQGANTGELFF

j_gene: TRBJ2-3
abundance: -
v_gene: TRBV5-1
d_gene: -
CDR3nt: TGCGCCAGCAGCTTGGCCGTTCAGAGCACAGATACGCAGTATTTT
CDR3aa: CASSLAVQSTDTQYF

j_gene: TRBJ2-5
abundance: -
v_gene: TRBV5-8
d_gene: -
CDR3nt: TGTGCCAGCAGCTTACAGGGACGGGAGACCCAGTACTTC
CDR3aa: CASSLQGRETQYF

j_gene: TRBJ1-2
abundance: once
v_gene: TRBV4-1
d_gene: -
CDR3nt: TGCGCCAGCAGCCAAGATTACAATGGCTACACCTTC
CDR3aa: CASSQDYNGYTF

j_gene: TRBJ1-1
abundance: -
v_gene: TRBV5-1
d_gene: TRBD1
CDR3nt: TGCGCCAGCAGCCCCCCCCGACAGGGTGGAACTGAAGCTTTCTTT
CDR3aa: CASSPPRQGGTEAFF

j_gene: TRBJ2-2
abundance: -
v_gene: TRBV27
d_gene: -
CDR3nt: TGTGCCAGCAGTTTATCCCTCACCGGGGAGCTGTTTTTT
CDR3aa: CASSLSLTGELFF

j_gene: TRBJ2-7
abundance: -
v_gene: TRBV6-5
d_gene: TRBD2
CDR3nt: TGTGCCAGCAGTCGTAGCGGGAGCCACCCCTACGAGCAGTACTTC
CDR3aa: CASSRSGSHPYEQYF